What follows are 26 T cell receptor beta chains derived from one specimen sequenced in a study of molecular identifiers for immune sequencing clone quantification. TCRdb passed the PCR reads through MiXCR, listing each CDR3 protein once. In the table there are about 510,000 distinct CDR3 sequences, over 20% of which are singletons. The sequencing input was naive CD8+ T cells from blood, with Jurkat cell RNA spiked in. Subset here: FACS-sorted CD8+CD4-CCR7+CD45RA+ naive T cells. All receptors derive from a human donor in good health. Some libraries in this study had Jurkat cell RNA spiked in.

This clonotype was recorded many times. The genes are TRBV12-3 or TRBV12-4 and TRBJ1-5, with TRBD1 matching over 9 bases. The V and J ends lost 4 bases and 7 bases, in that order; junction bases with no gene match: 8. The CDR3 has 15 residues. The CDR3 DNA sequence: TGTGCCAGCAGTTCAACTACAGGGGGCAGGCAGCCCCAGCATTTT. Translation gives CASSSTTGGRQPQHF.

This clonotype has ten or more counts. The chain is built from TRBV6-6 and TRBJ2-3; the match to TRBD1 covers 9 bases. Germline CDR1 and CDR2: MNHNY and SVGAGI (reference sequence). This CDR3 contains 14 residues. The ends lost 6 bases at V and 7 bases at J; junction bases unmatched: 8. This CDR3 reads CASREDRGDNTQYF. CDR3 bases: TGTGCCAGCAGGGAGGACAGGGGAGATAATACGCAGTATTTT.

V gene TRBV7-2 combines with J gene TRBJ1-2, with D hard to call. The CDR3 has 15 residues. Germline V CDR1 and CDR2: SGHTA, FQGNSA. V was shortened by 4 bases and J by 0 bases, with 12 bases between the two germline ends. CDR3 bases: TGTGCCAGCAGCTCCACCTCAGCAGCTAACTATGGCTACACCTTC. Translating gives CASSSTSAANYGYTF.

V gene TRBV28 combines with J gene TRBJ2-5, with 8 nucleotides matching TRBD2. Germline V gives CDR1 MDHEN, CDR2 SYDVKM. Germline trimming cut 4 bases from V and 2 bases from J; bases unmatched to any gene: 9. The CDR3 length is 16 residues. For the CDR3, the DNA is TGTGCCAGCAGTTCCTCACTAGCGGCCAATCAAGAGACCCAGTACTTC. Protein: CASSSSLAANQETQYF.

This clonotype came up many times. The CDR3 loop is CASSFLGYEQYF. As DNA, the CDR3 is TGTGCCAGCAGTTTTCTGGGCTACGAGCAGTACTTC. The rearrangement links TRBV28 to TRBJ2-7; D is unresolved. This CDR3 has 12 residues. Germline CDR1 MDHEN, CDR2 SYDVKM. The germline V and J ends were trimmed by 3 bases and 3 bases, with 6 bases remaining between them.

This clonotype occurred many times. V usage is TRBV21-1 and J usage is TRBJ2-7; TRBD2 reflects the table's D call only, with no check against the DNA. TRBV21-1 is designated a pseudogene. The CDR3 is 19 amino acids. The CDR3 region has the DNA TGTGCCAGCAGCAATATGTACCCCCAACCGGGACTAGCATCCAAGGAGCAGTACTTC. Protein sequence: CASSNMYPQPGLASKEQYF.

A note on this clonotype: Given a much more abundant clone one base away, this may be a read error. This chain joins TRBV12-5 and TRBJ1-2; D perhaps matches TRBD1 (5 bases). This CDR3 has 14 residues. V lost 6 bases and J lost 5, with 16 bases in between. Germline assignment: CDR1 LGHNT and CDR2 FRNRAP. The CDR3 loop reads CASGQRQFSYGYTF. The CDR3 coding sequence is TGTGCTAGTGGACAGAGACAGTTTTCTTATGGCTACACCTTC.

For this clonotype: Here the CDR3 omits its conserved ending phenylalanine or tryptophan, so a read error is the likely source. The chain is built from TRBV6-2 or TRBV6-3 and TRBJ1-5; D remains ambiguous. The CDR3 runs 13 residues. V lost 5 bases to trimming and J lost 7 bases, with 12 bases between them. Germline CDR1 MNHEY, CDR2 SVGEGT. CDR3 loop: CASSTVGLQPQHI. The CDR3 DNA is TGTGCCAGCAGTACTGTGGGCCTCCAGCCCCAGCATATT.

The gene calls are TRBV5-1 and TRBJ2-7, with 12 nucleotides matching TRBD2. Losses at the gene ends were 3 bases for V and 3 bases for J; bases not matched to a gene: 7. CDR1 is SGHRS and CDR2 is YFSETQ in the germline V gene. CDR3 length: 16 amino acids. The CDR3 spells CASSYTSGGFGYEQYF. As DNA, the CDR3 is TGCGCCAGCAGCTACACTAGCGGGGGGTTCGGCTACGAGCAGTACTTC.

This clonotype was counted between two and nine times. V is TRBV5-8 and J is TRBJ1-5, with unresolved D. V lost 2 bases and J lost 0, with 9 bases in between. This CDR3 is 15 amino acids long. The V gene's germline CDR1 is SGHTS and CDR2 YDEGEE. The CDR3 DNA reads TGTGCCAGCAGCTTACGTGATTATAGCAATCAGCCCCAGCATTTT. Translated, it gives CASSLRDYSNQPQHF.

This clonotype came up a few times. The gene calls are TRBV12-5 and TRBJ1-4; no definite D call. Germline V gene data show CDR1 as LGHNT and CDR2 as FRNRAP. The CDR3 runs 15 residues. The germline V and J ends were trimmed by 5 bases and 4 bases, with 14 bases remaining between them. CDR3 nucleotide sequence: TGTGCTAGTGGTCCCCGGCGAGGGCATAATGAAAAACTGTTTTTT. Translation gives CASGPRRGHNEKLFF.

This clonotype was observed a few times. The V gene is TRBV19, the J gene TRBJ2-1; 10 bases align to TRBD2. The CDR3 has 16 amino acids. Germline V gene data show CDR1 as LNHDA and CDR2 as SQIVND (reference sequence). The trim removed 1 base at V and 10 bases at J, leaving 10 bases unmatched. CDR3 protein: CASSIGGTSAFVEQFF. DNA of the CDR3: TGTGCCAGTAGTATAGGAGGGACTAGCGCGTTCGTGGAGCAGTTCTTC.

The chain has TRBV11-3 and TRBJ2-2; D is uncertain. The V end was cut by 2 bases, the J end by 2 bases, with 15 bases between. This CDR3 is built from 17 residues. In germline, CDR1 is SGHNT, CDR2 YENEEA. In DNA form, the CDR3 reads TGTGCCAGCAGCTTAAGTCTCTCGCCTCTAAACACCGGGGAGCTGTTTTTT. Its protein product is CASSLSLSPLNTGELFF.

V usage is TRBV27 and J usage is TRBJ2-7; D might be TRBD1 or TRBD2, each matching 7 bases. V was clipped by 4 bases and J by 5 bases, with 18 bases between them. CDR1 and CDR2 from the germline V gene are MNHEY and SMNVEV (reference sequence). This CDR3 has 15 residues. CDR3 amino acids: CASSSVAGGADEQYF. The CDR3 DNA sequence: TGTGCCAGCAGTTCAGTGGCAGGGGGGGCTGACGAGCAGTACTTC.

This clonotype has a count of ten or more. This rearrangement joins TRBV7-9 to TRBJ2-7; tentatively, D is TRBD1 (7 bases). The CDR3 contains 16 residues. The germline CDR1 and CDR2 sequences are SEHNR and FQNEAQ (reference sequence). The germline V and J ends were trimmed by 4 bases and 1 base, with 17 bases remaining between them. The CDR3 reads CASSSRDSRISYEQYF. The CDR3 DNA reads as TGTGCCAGCAGCTCGCGGGACAGTCGAATATCCTACGAGCAGTACTTC.

Comment on this clonotype: The junction departs from the called germline gene at one end, perhaps through a read error. The chain joins TRBV28 to TRBJ2-7; a weak D match, TRBD1 (6 bases). Germline values: CDR1 MDHEN, CDR2 SYDVKM. The CDR3 is made up of 14 amino acids. For the CDR3, the DNA is TGTGCCGGCAGTCCCCGGGACACAGCCTACGAGCAGTACTTC. Translated: CAGSPRDTAYEQYF.

At least ten counts were recorded for this clonotype. The chain carries TRBV6-5 and TRBJ2-1; D ambiguous. Germline V lookup: CDR1 MNHEY, CDR2 SVGAGI. The V end was cut by 6 bases, the J end by 5 bases, with 11 bases between. This CDR3 spans 13 amino acids. The CDR3 nucleotides read TGTGCCAGCAGGGACCTCCTAGACAATGAGCAGTTCTTC. This gives the protein CASRDLLDNEQFF.

This clonotype was counted between two and nine times. The chain carries TRBV19 and TRBJ2-5; 12 bases line up with TRBD2. Germline V gene lookup returns CDR1 LNHDA and CDR2 SQIVND (reference sequence). This CDR3 region has 13 residues. J was trimmed by 3 bases and V by 9 bases; bases with no gene match: 2. The CDR3 region has the DNA TGTGCCAGCAGGACTAGCGGGGAAGAGACCCAGTACTTC. Amino acid sequence: CASRTSGEETQYF.

The chain joins TRBV10-1 to TRBJ2-1, with D perhaps TRBD2 (6 bases). The ends were cut back, 7 bases at V and 4 bases at J, with 17 bases in the middle. CDR1 and CDR2 (germline): WNHNN, SYGVQD (reference sequence). The CDR3 covers 15 residues. The CDR3 spells CASKLGTFRYNEQFF. The DNA of the CDR3 is TGCGCCAGCAAGCTCGGGACTTTTAGATACAATGAGCAGTTCTTC.

This clonotype was found a few times. The rearrangement joins TRBV6-2 or TRBV6-3 to TRBJ1-5; D is unresolved. The CDR3 totals 14 residues. The V end lost 10 bases, the J end lost 0 bases, and 13 bases lay between the germline ends. From germline, CDR1 is MNHEY and CDR2 SVGEGT. The DNA of the CDR3 is TGTGCCACCGGCGGGCATTATAGCAATCAGCCCCAGCATTTT. Translation: CATGGHYSNQPQHF.

This clonotype has only a few counts. The genes are TRBV2 and TRBJ1-2; a weak D match, TRBD1 (5 bases). V was trimmed by 6 bases and J by 4 bases, leaving 15 bases between them. CDR1 is SNHLY and CDR2 is FYNNEI in the germline V gene. The CDR3 has 14 residues. CDR3 sequence reads: CASRDRDGLYGYTF. The CDR3 region has the DNA TGTGCCAGCAGAGACCGGGACGGACTCTATGGCTACACCTTC.

This clonotype was seen a handful of times. V usage is TRBV5-5 and J usage is TRBJ1-1; D ambiguous. The length of the CDR3 is 15 residues. Trimming shortened V by 2 bases and J by 4 bases, and 15 bases separated the two germline ends. Germline assignment: CDR1 SGHKS and CDR2 YYEKEE (reference sequence). CDR3 DNA: TGTGCCAGCAGCTTTGCTTCTCAGCCTGGCACTGAAGCTTTCTTT. Encoded protein: CASSFASQPGTEAFF.

This clonotype occurred once. A junction boundary mismatches the germline segment, possibly from a read error. The J gene is TRBJ2-2, the V gene TRBV5-8; tentatively, D is TRBD2 (5 bases). The germline CDR1 and CDR2 sequences are SGHTS and YDEGEE. This CDR3 comprises 14 residues. CDR3 DNA sequence: TGTGCCAGCAGCTTCGGTCGCGGTCCCGGGGAGCTGGTTTTT. Protein product: CASSFGRGPGELVF.

This clonotype was detected once. A clone one base away is much larger, so this may be a read error. The chain has TRBV9 and TRBJ2-1; TRBD2 aligns across 8 bases. The CDR3 is 13 amino acids. Germline loops: CDR1 SGDLS, CDR2 YYNGEE. This CDR3 reads CDSSVAGYNEQFF. The CDR3 DNA reads as TGTGACAGCAGCGTAGCGGGATACAATGAGCAGTTCTTC.

Note on this clonotype: Mismatch with germline at one junction end may stem from a read error. The chain is built from TRBV4-1 and TRBJ2-1, with D possibly TRBD1 on 6 matching bases. The CDR3 has 16 amino acids. CDR1 and CDR2 (germline): MGHRA, YSYEKL. CDR3 amino acids: CASSQDYRAPYNERFF. CDR3 coding DNA: TGCGCCAGCAGCCAAGATTACAGGGCTCCCTACAATGAGCGGTTCTTC.

The chain carries TRBV20-1 and TRBJ2-7; D gene unclear. The length of the CDR3 is 11 residues. Germline V gene sequence: CDR1 DFQATT, CDR2 SNEGSKA (reference sequence). Trimming took off 6 bases at V and 6 bases at J, with 12 bases between the two ends. The DNA of the CDR3 is TGCAGTGCAAGGGAAAGCTGCGAGCAGTACTTC. It translates to CSARESCEQYF.